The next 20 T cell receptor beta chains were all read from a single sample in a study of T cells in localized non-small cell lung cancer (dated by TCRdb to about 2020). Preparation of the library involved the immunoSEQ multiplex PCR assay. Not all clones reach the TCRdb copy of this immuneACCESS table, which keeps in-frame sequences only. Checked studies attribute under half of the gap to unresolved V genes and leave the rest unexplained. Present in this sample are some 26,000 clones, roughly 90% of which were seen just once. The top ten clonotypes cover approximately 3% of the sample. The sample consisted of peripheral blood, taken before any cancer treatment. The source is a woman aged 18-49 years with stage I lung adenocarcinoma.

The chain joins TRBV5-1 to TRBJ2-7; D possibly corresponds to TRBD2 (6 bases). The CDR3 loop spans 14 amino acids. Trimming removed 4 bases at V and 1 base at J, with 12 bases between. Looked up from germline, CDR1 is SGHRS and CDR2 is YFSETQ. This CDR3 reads CASSVSGASYEQYF. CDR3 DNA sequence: TGCGCCAGCAGCGTTAGCGGCGCATCCTACGAGCAGTACTTC.

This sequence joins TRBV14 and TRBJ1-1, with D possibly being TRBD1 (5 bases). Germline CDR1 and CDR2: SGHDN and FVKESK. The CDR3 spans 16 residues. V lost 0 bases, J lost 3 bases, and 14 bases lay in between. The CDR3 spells CASSQDVAGRDTEAFF. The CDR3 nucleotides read TGTGCCAGCAGCCAAGATGTGGCAGGGAGGGACACTGAAGCTTTCTTT.

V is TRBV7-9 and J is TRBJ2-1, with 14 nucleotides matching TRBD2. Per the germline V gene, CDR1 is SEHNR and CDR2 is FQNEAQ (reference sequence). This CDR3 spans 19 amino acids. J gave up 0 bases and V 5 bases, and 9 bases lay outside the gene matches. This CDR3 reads CASSPRLAGGQSSYNEQFF. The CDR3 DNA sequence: TGTGCCAGCAGCCCAAGACTAGCGGGAGGGCAGAGCTCCTACAATGAGCAGTTCTTC.

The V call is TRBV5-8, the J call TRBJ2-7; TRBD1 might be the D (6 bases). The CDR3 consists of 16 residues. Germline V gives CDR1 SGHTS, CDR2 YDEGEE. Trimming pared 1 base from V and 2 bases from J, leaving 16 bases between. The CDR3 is CASSLFGNAGAYEQYF. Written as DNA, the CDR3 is TGTGCCAGCAGCTTGTTCGGGAATGCAGGGGCCTACGAGCAGTACTTC.

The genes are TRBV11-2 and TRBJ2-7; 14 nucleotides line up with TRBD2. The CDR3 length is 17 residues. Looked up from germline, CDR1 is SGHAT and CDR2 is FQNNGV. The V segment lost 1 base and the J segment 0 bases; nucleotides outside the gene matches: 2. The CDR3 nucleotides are TGTGCCAGCAGCTTAGGAGGGACTAGCGGGAGCTCCTACGAGCAGTACTTC. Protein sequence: CASSLGGTSGSSYEQYF. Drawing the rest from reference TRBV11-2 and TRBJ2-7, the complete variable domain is EAGVAQSPRYKIIEKRQSVAFWCNPISGHATLYWYQQILGQGPKLLIQFQNNGVVDDSQLPKDRFSAERLKGVDSTLKIQPAKLEDSAVYLCASSLGGTSGSSYEQYFGPGTRLTVT.

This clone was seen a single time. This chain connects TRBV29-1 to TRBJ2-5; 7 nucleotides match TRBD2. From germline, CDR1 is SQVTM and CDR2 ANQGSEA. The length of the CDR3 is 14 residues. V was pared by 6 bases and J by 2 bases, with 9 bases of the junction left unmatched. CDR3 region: CSVDLPGGQETQYF. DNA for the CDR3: TGCAGCGTCGACCTTCCCGGGGGGCAAGAGACCCAGTACTTC. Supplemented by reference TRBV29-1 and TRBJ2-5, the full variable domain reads SAVISQKPSRDICQRGTSLTIQCQVDSQVTMMFWYRQQPGQSLTLIATANQGSEATYESGFVIDKFPISRPNLTFSTLTVSNMSPEDSSIYLCSVDLPGGQETQYFGPGTRLLVL.

In nucleotides, the CDR3 is TGTGCCAGCAGCCGCAGCGGGGGCACAGATACGCAGTATTTT. It translates to CASSRSGGTDTQYF. The gene calls are TRBV4-2 and TRBJ2-3, with TRBD2 matching over 7 bases. The length of the CDR3 is 14 residues. V lost 4 bases to trimming and J lost 1 base; unmatched junction nucleotides: 2. Germline V gene data show CDR1 as LGHNA and CDR2 as YNFKEQ.

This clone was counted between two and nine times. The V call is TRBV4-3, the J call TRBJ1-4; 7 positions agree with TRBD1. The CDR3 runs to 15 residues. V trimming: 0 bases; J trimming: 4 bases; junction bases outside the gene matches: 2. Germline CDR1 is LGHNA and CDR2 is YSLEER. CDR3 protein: CASSQDRGVNEKLFF. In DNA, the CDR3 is TGCGCCAGCAGCCAAGACAGGGGGGTTAATGAAAAACTGTTTTTT.

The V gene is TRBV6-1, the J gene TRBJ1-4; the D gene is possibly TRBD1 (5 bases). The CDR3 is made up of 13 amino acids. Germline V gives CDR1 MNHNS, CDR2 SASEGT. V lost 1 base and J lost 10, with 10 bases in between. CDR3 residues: CASSEGGRGKLFF. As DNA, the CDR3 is TGTGCCAGCAGTGAAGGGGGCCGGGGAAAACTGTTTTTT.

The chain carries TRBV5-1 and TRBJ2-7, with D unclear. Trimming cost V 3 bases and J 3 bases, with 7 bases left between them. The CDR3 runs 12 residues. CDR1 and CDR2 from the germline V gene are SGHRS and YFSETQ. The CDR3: CASSSNSYEQYF. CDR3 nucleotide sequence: TGCGCCAGCAGCTCCAACAGCTACGAGCAGTACTTC.

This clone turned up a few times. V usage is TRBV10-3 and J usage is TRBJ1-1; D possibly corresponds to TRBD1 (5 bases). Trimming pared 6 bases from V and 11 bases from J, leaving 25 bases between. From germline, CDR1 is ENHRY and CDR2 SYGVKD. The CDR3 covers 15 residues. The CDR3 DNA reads TGTGCCATCAGCGACGGACCGGGCCGGGGCATGCCGGCTTTCTTT. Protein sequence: CAISDGPGRGMPAFF.

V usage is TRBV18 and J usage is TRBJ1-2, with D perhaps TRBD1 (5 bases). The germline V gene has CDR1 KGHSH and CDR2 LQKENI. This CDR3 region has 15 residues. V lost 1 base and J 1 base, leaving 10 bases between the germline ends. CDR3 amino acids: CASSPQGEYNYGYTF. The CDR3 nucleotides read TGTGCCAGCTCACCACAAGGGGAATATAACTATGGCTACACCTTC.

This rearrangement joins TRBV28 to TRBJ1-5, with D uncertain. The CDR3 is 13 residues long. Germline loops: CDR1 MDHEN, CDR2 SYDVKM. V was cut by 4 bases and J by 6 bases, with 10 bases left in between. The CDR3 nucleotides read TGTGCCAGCAGTTGGGTGTCAGCTCAGCCCCAGCATTTT. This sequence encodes CASSWVSAQPQHF.

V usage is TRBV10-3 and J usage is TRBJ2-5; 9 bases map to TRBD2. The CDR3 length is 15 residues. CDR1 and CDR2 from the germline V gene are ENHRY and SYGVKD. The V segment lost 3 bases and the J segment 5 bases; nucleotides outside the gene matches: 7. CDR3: CAISDASGDVETQYF. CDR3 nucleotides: TGTGCCATCAGTGATGCTAGCGGGGACGTCGAGACCCAGTACTTC.

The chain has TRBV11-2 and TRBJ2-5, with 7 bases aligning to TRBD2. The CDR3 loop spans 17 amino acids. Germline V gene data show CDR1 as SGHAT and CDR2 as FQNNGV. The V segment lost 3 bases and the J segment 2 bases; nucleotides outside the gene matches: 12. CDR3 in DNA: TGTGCCAGCAGCTTCATCAGTGGCGGGAGTGGGCAAGAGACCCAGTACTTC. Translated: CASSFISGGSGQETQYF.

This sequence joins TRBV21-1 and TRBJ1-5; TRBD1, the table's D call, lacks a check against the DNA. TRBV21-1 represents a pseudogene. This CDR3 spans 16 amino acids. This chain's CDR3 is CASRPFRVMGNQPQHF. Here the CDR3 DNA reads TGTGCCAGTAGACCCTTCAGGGTAATGGGGAATCAGCCCCAGCATTTT.

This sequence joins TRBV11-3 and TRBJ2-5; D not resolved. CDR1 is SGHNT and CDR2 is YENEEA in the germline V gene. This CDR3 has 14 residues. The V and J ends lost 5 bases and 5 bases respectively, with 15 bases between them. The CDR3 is CASSPNPIGETQYF. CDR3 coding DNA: TGTGCCAGCAGCCCCAACCCAATTGGGGAGACCCAGTACTTC.

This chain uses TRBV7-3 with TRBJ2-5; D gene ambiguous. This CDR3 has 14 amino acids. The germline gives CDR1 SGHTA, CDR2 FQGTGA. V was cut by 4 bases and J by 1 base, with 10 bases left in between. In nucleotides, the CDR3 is TGTGCCAGCAGCTCCCACCACCGCCAAGAGACCCAGTACTTC. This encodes CASSSHHRQETQYF.

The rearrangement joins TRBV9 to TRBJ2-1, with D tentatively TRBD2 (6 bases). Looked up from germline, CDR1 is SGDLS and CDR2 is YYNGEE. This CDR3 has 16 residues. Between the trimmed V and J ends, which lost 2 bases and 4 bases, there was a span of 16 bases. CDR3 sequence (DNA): TGTGCCAGCAGCGTTGGGCCTGTGGGGGGTTACAATGAGCAGTTCTTC. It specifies CASSVGPVGGYNEQFF.

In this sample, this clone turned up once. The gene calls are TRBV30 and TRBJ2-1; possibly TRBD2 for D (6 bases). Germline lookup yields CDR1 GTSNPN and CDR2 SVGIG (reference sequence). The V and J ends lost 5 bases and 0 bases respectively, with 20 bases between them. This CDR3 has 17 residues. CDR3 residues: CAWGAGRSPSSYNEQFF. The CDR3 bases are TGTGCCTGGGGAGCGGGTCGTTCCCCAAGCTCCTACAATGAGCAGTTCTTC.